This T cell receptor beta chain was identified during a study of blood T cell repertoires in COVID-19. Germline lookup yields CDR1 DFQATT and CDR2 SNEGSKA (reference sequence). The CDR3 covers 11 residues. Trimming removed 0 bases from V and 2 bases from J, with 2 bases in between. Using immunoSEQ multiplex PCR, the repertoire was profiled, and TCRdb retains in-frame clones only, with some absent. This sample carries 100,000 to 150,000 clones, around 80% of them seen once, and the ten largest clones take roughly 15%. The clonotype was recovered from a man younger than 45 with COVID-19, enrolled during active disease. Material: peripheral blood. J is TRBJ2-7 and V is TRBV20-1; D unclear. The CDR3 nucleotides are TGCAGTGCTAGAGATACCTACGAGCAGTACTTC. It codes for CSARDTYEQYF.